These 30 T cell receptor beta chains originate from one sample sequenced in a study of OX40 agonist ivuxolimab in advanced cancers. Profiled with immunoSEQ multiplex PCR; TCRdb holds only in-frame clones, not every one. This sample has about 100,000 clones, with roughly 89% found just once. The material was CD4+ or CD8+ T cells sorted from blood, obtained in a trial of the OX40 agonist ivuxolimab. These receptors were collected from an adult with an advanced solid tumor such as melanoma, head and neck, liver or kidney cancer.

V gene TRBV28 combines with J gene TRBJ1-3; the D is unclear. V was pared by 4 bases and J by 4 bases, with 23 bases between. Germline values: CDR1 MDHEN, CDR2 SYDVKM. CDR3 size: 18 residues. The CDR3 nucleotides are TGTGCCAGCAGTTCACCCGCCTCCCGGACGGGTGGAGGAAACACCATATATTTT. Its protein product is CASSSPASRTGGGNTIYF.

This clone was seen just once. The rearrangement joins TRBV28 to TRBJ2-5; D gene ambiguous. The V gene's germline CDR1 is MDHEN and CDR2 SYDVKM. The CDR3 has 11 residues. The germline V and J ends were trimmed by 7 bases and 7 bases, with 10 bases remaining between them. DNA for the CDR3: TGTGCCAGCACCAACTTGTTGACCCAGTACTTC. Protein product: CASTNLLTQYF.

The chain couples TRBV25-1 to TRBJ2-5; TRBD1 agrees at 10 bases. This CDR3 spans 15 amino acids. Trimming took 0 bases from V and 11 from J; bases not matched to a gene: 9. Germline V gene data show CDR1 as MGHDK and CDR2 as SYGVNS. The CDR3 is CASSEYTMGQGTQYF. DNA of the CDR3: TGTGCCAGCAGTGAATATACTATGGGACAGGGGACACAGTACTTC. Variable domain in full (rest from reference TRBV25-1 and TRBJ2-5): EADIYQTPRYLVIGTGKKITLECSQTMGHDKMYWYQQDPGMELHLIHYSYGVNSTEKGDLSSESTVSRIRTEHFPLTLESARPSHTSQYLCASSEYTMGQGTQYFGPGTRLLVL.

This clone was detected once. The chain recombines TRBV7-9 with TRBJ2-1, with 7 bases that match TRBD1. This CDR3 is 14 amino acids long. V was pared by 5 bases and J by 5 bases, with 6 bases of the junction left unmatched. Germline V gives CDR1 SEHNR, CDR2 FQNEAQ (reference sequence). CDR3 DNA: TGTGCCAGCAGCAGCCGGGACAGTAACAATGAGCAGTTCTTC. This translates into CASSSRDSNNEQFF.

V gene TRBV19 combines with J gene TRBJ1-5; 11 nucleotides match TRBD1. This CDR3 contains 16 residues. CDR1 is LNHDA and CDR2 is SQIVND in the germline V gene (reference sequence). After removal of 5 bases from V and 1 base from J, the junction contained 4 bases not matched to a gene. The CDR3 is CASSPWDRGSNQPQHF. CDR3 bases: TGTGCCAGTAGTCCGTGGGACAGGGGGAGCAATCAGCCCCAGCATTTT.

DNA of the CDR3: TGTGCCAGTAGTATAGATGGGACCTCAGATACGCAGTATTTT. Protein product: CASSIDGTSDTQYF. The chain links TRBV19 to TRBJ2-3; the D call may be TRBD1 or TRBD2 (5 bases each). CDR3 length: 14 amino acids. Germline CDR1 is LNHDA and CDR2 is SQIVND (reference sequence). Trimming cost V 0 bases and J 4 bases, with 8 bases left between them.

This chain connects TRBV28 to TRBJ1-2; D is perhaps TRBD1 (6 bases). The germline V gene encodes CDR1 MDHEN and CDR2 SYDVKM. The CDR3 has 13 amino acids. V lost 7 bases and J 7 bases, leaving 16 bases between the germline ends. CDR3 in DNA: TGTGCCAGCACCACCACAGGGCGGGGTGGCTACACCTTC. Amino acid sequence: CASTTTGRGGYTF.

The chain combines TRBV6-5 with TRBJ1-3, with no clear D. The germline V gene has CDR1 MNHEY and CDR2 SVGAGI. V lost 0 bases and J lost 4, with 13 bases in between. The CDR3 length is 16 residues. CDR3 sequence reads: CASSYSGGLLGNTIYF. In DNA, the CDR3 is TGTGCCAGCAGTTACTCGGGAGGGCTCCTCGGAAACACCATATATTTT.

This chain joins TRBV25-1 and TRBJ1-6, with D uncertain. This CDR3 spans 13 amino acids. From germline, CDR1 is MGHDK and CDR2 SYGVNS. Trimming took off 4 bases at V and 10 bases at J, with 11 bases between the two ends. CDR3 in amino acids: CASSGRERSPLHF. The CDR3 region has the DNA TGTGCCAGCAGTGGACGGGAGAGATCACCCCTCCACTTT. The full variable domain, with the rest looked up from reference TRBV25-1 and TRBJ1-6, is EADIYQTPRYLVIGTGKKITLECSQTMGHDKMYWYQQDPGMELHLIHYSYGVNSTEKGDLSSESTVSRIRTEHFPLTLESARPSHTSQYLCASSGRERSPLHFGNGTRLTVT.

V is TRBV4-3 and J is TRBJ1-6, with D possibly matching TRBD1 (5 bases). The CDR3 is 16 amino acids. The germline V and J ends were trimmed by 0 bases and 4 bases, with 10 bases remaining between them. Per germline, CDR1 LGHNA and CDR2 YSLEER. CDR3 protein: CASSQDRGGYNSPLHF. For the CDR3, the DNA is TGCGCCAGCAGCCAAGATCGGGGGGGGTATAATTCACCCCTCCACTTT.

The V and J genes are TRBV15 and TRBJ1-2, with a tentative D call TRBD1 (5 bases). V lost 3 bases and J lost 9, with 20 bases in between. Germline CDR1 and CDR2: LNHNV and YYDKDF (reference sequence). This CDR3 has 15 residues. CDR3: CATSSPLGTESSYTF. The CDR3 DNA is TGTGCCACCAGCAGCCCCCTCGGGACCGAGTCGAGCTACACCTTC. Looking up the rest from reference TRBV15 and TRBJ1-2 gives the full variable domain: DAMVIQNPRYQVTQFGKPVTLSCSQTLNHNVMYWYQQKSSQAPKLLFHYYDKDFNNEADTPDNFQSRRPNTSFCFLDIRSPGLGDTAMYLCATSSPLGTESSYTFGSGTRLTVV.

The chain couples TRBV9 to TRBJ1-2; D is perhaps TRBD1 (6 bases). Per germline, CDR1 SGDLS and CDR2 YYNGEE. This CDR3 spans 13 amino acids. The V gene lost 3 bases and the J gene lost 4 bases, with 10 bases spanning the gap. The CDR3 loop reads CASSDGQLYGYTF. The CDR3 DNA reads TGTGCCAGCAGCGACGGACAGCTCTATGGCTACACCTTC.

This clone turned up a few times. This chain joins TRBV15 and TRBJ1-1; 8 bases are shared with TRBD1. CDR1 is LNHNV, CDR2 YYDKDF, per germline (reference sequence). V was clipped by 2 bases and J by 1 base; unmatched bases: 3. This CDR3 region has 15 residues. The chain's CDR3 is CATSRQGATNTEAFF. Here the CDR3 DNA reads TGTGCCACCAGCAGACAGGGGGCGACGAACACTGAAGCTTTCTTT.

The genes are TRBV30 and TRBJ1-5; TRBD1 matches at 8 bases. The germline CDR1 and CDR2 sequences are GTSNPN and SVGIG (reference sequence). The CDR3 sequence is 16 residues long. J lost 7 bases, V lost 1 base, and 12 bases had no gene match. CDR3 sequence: CAWSGPYRGGSQPQHF. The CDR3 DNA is TGTGCCTGGAGTGGGCCCTACAGGGGGGGTTCCCAGCCCCAGCATTTT.

The CDR3 loop is CASSPRQDSYEQYF. The CDR3 bases are TGTGCCAGCAGCCCGCGACAGGATTCCTACGAGCAGTACTTC. The chain couples TRBV7-9 to TRBJ2-5, with D possibly TRBD1 on 6 matching bases. The J call may not be correct, given that the DNA end is closer to TRBJ2-7. The CDR3 loop spans 14 amino acids. In germline, CDR1 is SEHNR, CDR2 FQNEAQ (reference sequence).

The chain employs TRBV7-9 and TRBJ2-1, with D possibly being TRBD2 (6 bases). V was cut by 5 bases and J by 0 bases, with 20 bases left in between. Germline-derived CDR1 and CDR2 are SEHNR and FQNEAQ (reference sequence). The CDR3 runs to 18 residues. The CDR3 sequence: CASSPRGPGAYSYNEQFF. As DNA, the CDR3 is TGTGCCAGCAGCCCAAGGGGCCCGGGAGCCTACTCCTACAATGAGCAGTTCTTC.

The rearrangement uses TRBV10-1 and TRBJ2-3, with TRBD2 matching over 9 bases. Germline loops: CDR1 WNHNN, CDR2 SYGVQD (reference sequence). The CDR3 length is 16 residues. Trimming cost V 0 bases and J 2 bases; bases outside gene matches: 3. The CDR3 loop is CASSESRGGLTDTQYF. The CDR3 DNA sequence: TGCGCCAGCAGTGAGTCGCGGGGGGGCCTCACAGATACGCAGTATTTT.

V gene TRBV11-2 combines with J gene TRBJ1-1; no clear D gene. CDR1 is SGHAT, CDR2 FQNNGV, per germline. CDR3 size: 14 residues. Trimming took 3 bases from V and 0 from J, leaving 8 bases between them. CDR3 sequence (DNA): TGTGCCAGCAGCTTCGGCAGCATGAACACTGAAGCTTTCTTT. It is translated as CASSFGSMNTEAFF.

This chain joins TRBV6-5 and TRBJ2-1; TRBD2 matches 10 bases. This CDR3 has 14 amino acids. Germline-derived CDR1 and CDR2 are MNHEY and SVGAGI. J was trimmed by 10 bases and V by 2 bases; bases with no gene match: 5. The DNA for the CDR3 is TGTGCCAGCAGTTACGAGCGGGGGGGCCAAGAGCAGTTCTTC. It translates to CASSYERGGQEQFF.

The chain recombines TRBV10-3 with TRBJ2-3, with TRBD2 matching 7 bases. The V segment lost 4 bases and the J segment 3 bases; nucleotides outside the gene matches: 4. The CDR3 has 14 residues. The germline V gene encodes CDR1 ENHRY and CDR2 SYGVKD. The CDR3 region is CAISGTSDTDTQYF. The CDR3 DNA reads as TGTGCCATCAGTGGCACTAGCGATACAGATACGCAGTATTTT.

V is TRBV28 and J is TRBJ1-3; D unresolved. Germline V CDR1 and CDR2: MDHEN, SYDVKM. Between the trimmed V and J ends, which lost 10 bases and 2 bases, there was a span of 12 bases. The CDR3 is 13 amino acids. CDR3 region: CATLRNAGNTIYF. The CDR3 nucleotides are TGTGCCACCCTTAGGAACGCTGGAAACACCATATATTTT.

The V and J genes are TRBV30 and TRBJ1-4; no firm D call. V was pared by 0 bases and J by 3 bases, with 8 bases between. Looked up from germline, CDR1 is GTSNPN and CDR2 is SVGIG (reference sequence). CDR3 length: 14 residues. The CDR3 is CAWSVGGANEKLFF. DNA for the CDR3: TGTGCCTGGAGTGTAGGTGGGGCTAATGAAAAACTGTTTTTT.

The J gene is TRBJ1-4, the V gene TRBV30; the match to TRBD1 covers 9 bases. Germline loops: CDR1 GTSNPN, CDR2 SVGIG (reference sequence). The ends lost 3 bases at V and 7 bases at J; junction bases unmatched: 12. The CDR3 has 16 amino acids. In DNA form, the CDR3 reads TGTGCCTGGAGATCCACCGGGACAGGGAGGGGTGAAAAACTGTTTTTT. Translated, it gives CAWRSTGTGRGEKLFF.

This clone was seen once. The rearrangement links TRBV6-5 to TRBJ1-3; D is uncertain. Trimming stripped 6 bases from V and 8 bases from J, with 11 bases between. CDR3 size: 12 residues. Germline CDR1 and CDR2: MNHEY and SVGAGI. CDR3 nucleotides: TGTGCCAGCAGATCGATCGGCGACACCATATATTTT. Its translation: CASRSIGDTIYF.

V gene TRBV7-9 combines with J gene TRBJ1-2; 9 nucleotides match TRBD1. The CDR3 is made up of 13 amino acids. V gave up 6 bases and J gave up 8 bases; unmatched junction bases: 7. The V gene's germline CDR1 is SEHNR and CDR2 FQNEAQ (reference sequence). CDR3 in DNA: TGTGCCAGCAGACTTACAGGGGGCGACGGCTACACCTTC. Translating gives CASRLTGGDGYTF.

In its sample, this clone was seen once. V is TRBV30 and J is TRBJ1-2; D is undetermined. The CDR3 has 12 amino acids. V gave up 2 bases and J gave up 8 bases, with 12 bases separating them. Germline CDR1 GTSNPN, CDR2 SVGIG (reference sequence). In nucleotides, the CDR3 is TGTGCCTGGAGTACAACAGTCGGAGGCTACACCTTC. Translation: CAWSTTVGGYTF.

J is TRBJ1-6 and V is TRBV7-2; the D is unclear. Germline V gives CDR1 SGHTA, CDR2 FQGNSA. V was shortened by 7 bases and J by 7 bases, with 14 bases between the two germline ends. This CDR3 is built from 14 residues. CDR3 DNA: TGTGCCAGCACTCAGAACCTAGGGAATTCACCCCTCCACTTT. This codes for CASTQNLGNSPLHF.

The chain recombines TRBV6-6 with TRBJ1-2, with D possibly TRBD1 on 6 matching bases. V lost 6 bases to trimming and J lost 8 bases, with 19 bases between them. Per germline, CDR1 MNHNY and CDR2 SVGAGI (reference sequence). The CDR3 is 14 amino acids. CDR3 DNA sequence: TGTGCCAGCAGCAATCCGGGACACCGCCGGGGCTACACCTTC. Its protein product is CASSNPGHRRGYTF.

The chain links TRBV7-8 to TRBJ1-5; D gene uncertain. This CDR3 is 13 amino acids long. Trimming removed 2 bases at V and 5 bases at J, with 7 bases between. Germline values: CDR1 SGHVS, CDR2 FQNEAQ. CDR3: CASSLLPDQPQHF. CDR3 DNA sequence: TGTGCCAGCAGCTTACTCCCGGATCAGCCCCAGCATTTT.

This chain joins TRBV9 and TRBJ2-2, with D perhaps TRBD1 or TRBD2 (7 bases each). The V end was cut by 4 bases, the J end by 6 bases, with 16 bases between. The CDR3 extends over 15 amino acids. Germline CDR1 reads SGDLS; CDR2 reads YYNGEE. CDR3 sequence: CASSPPRGGPGELFF. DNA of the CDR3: TGTGCCAGCAGCCCTCCCAGGGGGGGCCCCGGGGAGCTGTTTTTT.